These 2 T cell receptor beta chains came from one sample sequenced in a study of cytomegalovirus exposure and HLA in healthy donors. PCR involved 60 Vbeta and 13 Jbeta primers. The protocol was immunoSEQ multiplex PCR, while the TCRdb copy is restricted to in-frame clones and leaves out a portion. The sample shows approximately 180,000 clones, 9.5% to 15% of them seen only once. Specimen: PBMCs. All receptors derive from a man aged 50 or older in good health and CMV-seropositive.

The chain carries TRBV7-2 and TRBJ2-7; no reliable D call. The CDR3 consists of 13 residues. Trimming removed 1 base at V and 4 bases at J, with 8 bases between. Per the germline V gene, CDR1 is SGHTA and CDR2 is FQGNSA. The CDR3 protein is CASSLGAEYEQYF. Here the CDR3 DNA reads TGTGCCAGCAGCTTAGGGGCAGAATACGAGCAGTACTTC.

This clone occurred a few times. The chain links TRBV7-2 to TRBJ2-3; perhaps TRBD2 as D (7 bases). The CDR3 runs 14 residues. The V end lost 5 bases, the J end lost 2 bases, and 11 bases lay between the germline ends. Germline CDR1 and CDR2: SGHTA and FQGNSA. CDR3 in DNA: TGTGCCAGCAGCCTCGGGGGGCTCACAGATACGCAGTATTTT. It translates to CASSLGGLTDTQYF.